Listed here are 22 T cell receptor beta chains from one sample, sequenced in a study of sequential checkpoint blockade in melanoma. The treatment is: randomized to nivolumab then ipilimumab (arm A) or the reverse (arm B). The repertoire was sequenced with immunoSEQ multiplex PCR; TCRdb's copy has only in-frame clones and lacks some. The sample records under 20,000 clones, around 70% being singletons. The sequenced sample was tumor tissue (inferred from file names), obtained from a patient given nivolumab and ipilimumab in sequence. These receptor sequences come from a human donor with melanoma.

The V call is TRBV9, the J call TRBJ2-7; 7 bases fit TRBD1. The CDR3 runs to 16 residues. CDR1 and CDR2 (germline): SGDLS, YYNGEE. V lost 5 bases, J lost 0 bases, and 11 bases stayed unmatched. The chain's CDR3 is CASRRTGTAFSYEQYF. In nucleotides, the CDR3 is TGTGCCAGCAGGAGAACCGGGACAGCTTTCTCCTACGAGCAGTACTTC.

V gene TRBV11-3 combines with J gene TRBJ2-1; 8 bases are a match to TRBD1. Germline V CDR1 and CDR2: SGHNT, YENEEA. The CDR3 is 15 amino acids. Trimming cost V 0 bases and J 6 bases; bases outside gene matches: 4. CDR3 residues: CASSLERTGSNEQFF. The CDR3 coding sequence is TGTGCCAGCAGCTTAGAAAGGACAGGGTCCAATGAGCAGTTCTTC.

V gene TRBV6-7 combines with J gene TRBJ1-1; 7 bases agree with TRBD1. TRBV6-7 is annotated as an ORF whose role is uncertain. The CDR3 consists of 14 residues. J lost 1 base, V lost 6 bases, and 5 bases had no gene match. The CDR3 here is CASRTGPENTEAFF. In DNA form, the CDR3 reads TGTGCCAGCAGGACAGGGCCAGAGAACACTGAAGCTTTCTTT.

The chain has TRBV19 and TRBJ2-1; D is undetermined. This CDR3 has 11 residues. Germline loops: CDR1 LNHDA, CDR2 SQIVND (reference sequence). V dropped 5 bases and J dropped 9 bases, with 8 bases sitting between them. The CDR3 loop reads CASSDRLEQFF. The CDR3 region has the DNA TGTGCCAGTAGTGATCGCCTTGAGCAGTTCTTC.

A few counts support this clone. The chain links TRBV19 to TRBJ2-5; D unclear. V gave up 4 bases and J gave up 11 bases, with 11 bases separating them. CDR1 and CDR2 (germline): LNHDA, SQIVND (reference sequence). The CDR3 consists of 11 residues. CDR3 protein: CASSRGPLQYF. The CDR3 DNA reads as TGTGCCAGTAGTAGAGGCCCCTTGCAGTACTTC.

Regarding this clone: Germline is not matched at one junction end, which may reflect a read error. The CDR3 here is CTSSPMCLQSRANVLTF. The CDR3 DNA follows: TGCACCAGCAGTCCGATGTGTTTGCAAAGTCGGGCCAACGTCCTGACTTTC. This chain links TRBV4-1 with TRBJ2-6; D gene uncertain. The CDR3 runs 17 residues. Germline V gives CDR1 MGHRA, CDR2 YSYEKL.

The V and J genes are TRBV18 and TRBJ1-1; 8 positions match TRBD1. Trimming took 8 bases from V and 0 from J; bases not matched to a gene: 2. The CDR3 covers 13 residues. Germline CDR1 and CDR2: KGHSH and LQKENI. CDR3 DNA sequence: TGTGCCAGCACAGGGGGAATGAACACTGAAGCTTTCTTT. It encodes CASTGGMNTEAFF. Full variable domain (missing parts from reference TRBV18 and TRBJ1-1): NAGVMQNPRHLVRRRGQEARLRCSPMKGHSHVYWYRQLPEEGLKFMVYLQKENIIDESGMPKERFSAEFPKEGPSILRIQQVVRGDSAAYFCASTGGMNTEAFFGQGTRLTVV.

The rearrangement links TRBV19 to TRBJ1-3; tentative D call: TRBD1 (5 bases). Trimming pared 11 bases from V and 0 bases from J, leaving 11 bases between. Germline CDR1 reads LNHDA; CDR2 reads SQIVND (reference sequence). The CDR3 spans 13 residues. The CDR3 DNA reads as TGTGCCTCTCGACAGAGCTCTGGAAACACCATATATTTT. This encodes CASRQSSGNTIYF. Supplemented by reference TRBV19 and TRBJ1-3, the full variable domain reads DGGITQSPKYLFRKEGQNVTLSCEQNLNHDAMYWYRQDPGQGLRLIYYSQIVNDFQKGDIAEGYSVSREKKESFPLTVTSAQKNPTAFYLCASRQSSGNTIYFGEGSWLTVV.

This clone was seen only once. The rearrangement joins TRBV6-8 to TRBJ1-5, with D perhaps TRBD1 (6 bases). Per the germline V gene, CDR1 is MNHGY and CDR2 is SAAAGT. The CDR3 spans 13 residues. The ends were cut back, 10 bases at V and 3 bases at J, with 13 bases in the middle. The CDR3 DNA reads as TGTGCCACCCAGGGGAGGTCCAATCAGCCCCAGCATTTT. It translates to CATQGRSNQPQHF.

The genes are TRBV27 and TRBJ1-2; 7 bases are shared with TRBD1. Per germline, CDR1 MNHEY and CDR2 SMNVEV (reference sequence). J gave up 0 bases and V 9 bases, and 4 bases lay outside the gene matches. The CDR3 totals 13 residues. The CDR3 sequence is CASRTGANYGYTF. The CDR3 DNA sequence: TGTGCCAGTCGGACAGGAGCTAACTATGGCTACACCTTC.

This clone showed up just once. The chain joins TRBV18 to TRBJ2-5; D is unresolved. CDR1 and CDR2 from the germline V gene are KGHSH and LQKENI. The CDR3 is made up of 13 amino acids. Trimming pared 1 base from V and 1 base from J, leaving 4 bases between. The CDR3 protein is CASSPRSQETQYF. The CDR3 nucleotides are TGTGCCAGCTCACCACGATCCCAAGAGACCCAGTACTTC. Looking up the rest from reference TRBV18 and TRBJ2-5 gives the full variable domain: NAGVMQNPRHLVRRRGQEARLRCSPMKGHSHVYWYRQLPEEGLKFMVYLQKENIIDESGMPKERFSAEFPKEGPSILRIQQVVRGDSAAYFCASSPRSQETQYFGPGTRLLVL.

CDR3 coding DNA: TGTGCCAGCAGTACGACCGGGACAGGGGGTAGCGGCCGCTCCTACAATGAGCAGTTCTTC. It specifies CASSTTGTGGSGRSYNEQFF. V and J are TRBV7-5 and TRBJ2-1; TRBD1, the D gene given by the table, was not confirmed from the DNA. TRBV7-5 is labeled a pseudogene. The CDR3 extends over 20 amino acids.

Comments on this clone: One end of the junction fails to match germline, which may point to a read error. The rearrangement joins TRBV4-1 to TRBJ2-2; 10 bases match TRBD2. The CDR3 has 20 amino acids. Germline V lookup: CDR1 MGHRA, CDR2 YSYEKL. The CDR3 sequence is CTSSQGSLAGVESNTGELFF. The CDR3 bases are TGCACCAGCAGCCAAGGAAGTCTAGCGGGAGTGGAATCGAACACCGGGGAGCTGTTTTTT.

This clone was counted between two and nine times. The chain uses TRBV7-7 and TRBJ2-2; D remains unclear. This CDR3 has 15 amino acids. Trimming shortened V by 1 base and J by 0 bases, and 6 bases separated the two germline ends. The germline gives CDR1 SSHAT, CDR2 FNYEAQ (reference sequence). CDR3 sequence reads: CASSLEGTNTGELFF. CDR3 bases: TGTGCCAGCAGCTTAGAGGGTACGAACACCGGGGAGCTGTTTTTT.

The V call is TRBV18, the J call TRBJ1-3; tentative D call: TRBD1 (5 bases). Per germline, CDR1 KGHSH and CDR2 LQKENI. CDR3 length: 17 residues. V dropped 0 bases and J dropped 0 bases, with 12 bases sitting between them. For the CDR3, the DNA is TGTGCCAGCTCACCACCTTCAGGGAGGAACTCTGGAAACACCATATATTTT. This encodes CASSPPSGRNSGNTIYF.

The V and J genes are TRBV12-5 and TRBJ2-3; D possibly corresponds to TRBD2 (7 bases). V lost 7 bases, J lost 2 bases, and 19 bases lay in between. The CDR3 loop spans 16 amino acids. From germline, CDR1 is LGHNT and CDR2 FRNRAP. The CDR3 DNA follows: TGTGCTAGTGCGTATCTGAAGGGGGGGAACACAGATACGCAGTATTTT. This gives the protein CASAYLKGGNTDTQYF.

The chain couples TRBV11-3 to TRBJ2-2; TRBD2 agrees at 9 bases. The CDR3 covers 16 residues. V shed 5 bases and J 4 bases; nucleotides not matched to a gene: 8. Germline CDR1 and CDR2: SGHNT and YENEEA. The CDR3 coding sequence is TGTGCCAGCAGCCCTGGGGGCGGGAGGGGCACCGGGGAGCTGTTTTTT. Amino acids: CASSPGGGRGTGELFF.

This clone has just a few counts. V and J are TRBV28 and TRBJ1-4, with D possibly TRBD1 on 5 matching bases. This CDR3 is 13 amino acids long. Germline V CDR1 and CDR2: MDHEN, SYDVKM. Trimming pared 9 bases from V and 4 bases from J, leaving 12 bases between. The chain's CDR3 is CASHDSGNEKLFF. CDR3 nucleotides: TGTGCCAGTCATGACAGTGGTAATGAAAAACTGTTTTTT.

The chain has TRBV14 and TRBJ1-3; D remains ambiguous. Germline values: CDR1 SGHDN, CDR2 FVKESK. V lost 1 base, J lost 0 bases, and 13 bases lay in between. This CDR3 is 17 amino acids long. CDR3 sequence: CASSQVGGGRSGNTIYF. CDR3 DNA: TGTGCCAGCAGCCAAGTCGGTGGAGGCCGCTCTGGAAACACCATATATTTT.

CDR3 sequence: CASSTSGGEQYF. The DNA of the CDR3 is TGTGCCAGCTCAACTAGCGGGGGTGAGCAGTACTTC. The V call is TRBV18, the J call TRBJ2-7; 11 positions agree with TRBD2. Germline values: CDR1 KGHSH, CDR2 LQKENI. This CDR3 has 12 residues. V dropped 5 bases and J dropped 7; count of bases not matched to a gene: 1.

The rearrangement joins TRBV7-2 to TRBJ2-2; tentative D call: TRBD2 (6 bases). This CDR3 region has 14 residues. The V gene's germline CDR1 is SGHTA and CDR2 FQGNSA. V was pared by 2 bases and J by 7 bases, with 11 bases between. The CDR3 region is CASSLNLANGELFF. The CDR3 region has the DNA TGTGCCAGCAGCTTAAACCTAGCGAACGGGGAGCTGTTTTTT.

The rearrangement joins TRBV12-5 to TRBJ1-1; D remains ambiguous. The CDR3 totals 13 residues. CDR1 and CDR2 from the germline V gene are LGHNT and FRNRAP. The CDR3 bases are TGTGCCAGCACCCTCCCAGGAAACACTGAAGCTTTCTTT. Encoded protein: CASTLPGNTEAFF.